Each of the 6 T cell receptor beta chains below was sequenced from the same sample in a study of blood T cell repertoires in COVID-19. The method was immunoSEQ multiplex PCR; TCRdb's version includes in-frame clones alone and lacks a portion of them. The table includes some 180,000 clones, more than 75% detected once. The sequencing input was PBMCs or T cells enriched from blood (not recorded which). The receptor source for this set is a man between 60 and 75 years old who had been exposed to COVID-19.

The V call is TRBV30, the J call TRBJ1-2; D remains ambiguous. Germline CDR1 reads GTSNPN; CDR2 reads SVGIG (reference sequence). Trimming stripped 3 bases from V and 5 bases from J, with 10 bases between. The CDR3 loop spans 12 amino acids. The CDR3 is CAWRNTPYGYTF. CDR3 DNA sequence: TGTGCCTGGAGGAACACACCTTATGGCTACACCTTC.

CDR3 residues: CASSETRDRGRYEQYF. In nucleotides, the CDR3 is TGCGCCAGCAGTGAGACCCGGGACAGGGGGAGGTACGAGCAGTACTTC. The chain combines TRBV10-1 with TRBJ2-7; TRBD1 agrees at 11 bases. The CDR3 consists of 16 residues. The V and J ends lost 2 bases and 4 bases, in that order; junction bases with no gene match: 7. Germline lookup yields CDR1 WNHNN and CDR2 SYGVQD (reference sequence).

The V gene is TRBV7-8, the J gene TRBJ2-1, with 7 bases identical to TRBD2. V was clipped by 6 bases and J by 4 bases; unmatched bases: 9. Germline V gene lookup returns CDR1 SGHVS and CDR2 FQNEAQ. CDR3 length equals 15 residues. The CDR3 loop is CASSPPGTIYNEQFF. CDR3 nucleotide sequence: TGTGCCAGCAGTCCCCCAGGGACTATATACAATGAGCAGTTCTTC.

This chain connects TRBV4-1 to TRBJ2-7; 11 nucleotides match TRBD2. V was pared by 3 bases and J by 2 bases, with 6 bases of the junction left unmatched. Germline CDR1 and CDR2: MGHRA and YSYEKL. This CDR3 is 16 amino acids long. CDR3 nucleotide sequence: TGCGCCAGCAGCCATCTACTAGCGGGAGAGACCTACGAGCAGTACTTC. As protein: CASSHLLAGETYEQYF.

The V call is TRBV6-5, the J call TRBJ2-3; D gene unclear. The CDR3 extends over 15 amino acids. Germline CDR1 reads MNHEY; CDR2 reads SVGAGI. V shed 10 bases and J shed 0 bases, with 17 bases lying between them. The CDR3 DNA reads TGTGCCACCTATCCCCTGCACTACAGCACAGATACGCAGTATTTT. Translating it yields CATYPLHYSTDTQYF.

The chain employs TRBV30 and TRBJ2-7, with TRBD2 matching 8 bases. With 1 base clipped from V and 5 bases from J, the junction kept 7 bases outside the gene matches. The CDR3 totals 14 residues. Germline V gene data show CDR1 as GTSNPN and CDR2 as SVGIG (reference sequence). CDR3 DNA: TGTGCCTGGAGTGGCGGCGGGAGGAGCGACGAGCAGTACTTC. Encoded protein: CAWSGGGRSDEQYF.